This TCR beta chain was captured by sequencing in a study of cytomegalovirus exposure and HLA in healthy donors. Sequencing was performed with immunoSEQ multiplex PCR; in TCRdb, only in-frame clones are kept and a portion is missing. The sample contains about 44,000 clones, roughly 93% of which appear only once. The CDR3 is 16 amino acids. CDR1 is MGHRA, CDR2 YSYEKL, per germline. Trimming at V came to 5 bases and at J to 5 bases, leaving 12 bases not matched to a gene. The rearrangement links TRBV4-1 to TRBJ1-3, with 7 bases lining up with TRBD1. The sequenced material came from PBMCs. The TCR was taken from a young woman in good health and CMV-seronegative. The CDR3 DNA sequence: TGCGCCAGCAGCAGGAAGACAGGGATTGAGAGAAACACCATATATTTT. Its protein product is CASSRKTGIERNTIYF.